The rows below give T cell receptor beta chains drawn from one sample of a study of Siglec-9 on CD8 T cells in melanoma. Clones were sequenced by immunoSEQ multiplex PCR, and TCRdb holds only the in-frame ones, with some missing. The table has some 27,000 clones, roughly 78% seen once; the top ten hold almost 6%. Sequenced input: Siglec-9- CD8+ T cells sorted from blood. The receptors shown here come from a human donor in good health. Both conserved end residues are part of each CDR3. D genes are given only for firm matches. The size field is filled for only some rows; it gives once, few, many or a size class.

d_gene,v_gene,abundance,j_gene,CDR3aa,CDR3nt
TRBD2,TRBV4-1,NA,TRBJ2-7,CASSQGASGPYEQYF,TGCGCCAGCAGCCAAGGCGCTAGCGGGCCCTACGAGCAGTACTTC
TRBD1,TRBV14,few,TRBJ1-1,CASSQETGGNTEAFF,TGTGCCAGCAGCCAAGAGACAGGGGGCAACACTGAAGCTTTCTTT
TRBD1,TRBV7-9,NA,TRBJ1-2,CASTPGQGFGYTF,TGTGCCAGCACCCCGGGACAGGGTTTTGGCTACACCTTC
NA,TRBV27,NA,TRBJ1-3,CASSLGGSGNTIYF,TGTGCCAGCAGTTTGGGGGGTTCTGGAAACACCATATATTTT
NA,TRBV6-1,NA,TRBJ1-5,CASTSGGIQPQHF,TGTGCCAGCACTTCGGGGGGGATCCAGCCCCAGCATTTT
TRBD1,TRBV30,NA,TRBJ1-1,CAWSRDRGLTEAFF,TGTGCCTGGAGTCGGGACAGGGGGCTAACTGAAGCTTTCTTT
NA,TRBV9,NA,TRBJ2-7,CASSPNQGYEQYF,TGTGCCAGCAGCCCCAATCAGGGCTACGAGCAGTACTTC
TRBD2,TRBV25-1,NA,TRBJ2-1,CASSSGGGSNEQFF,TGTGCCAGCAGCTCCGGGGGGGGTTCGAATGAGCAGTTCTTC
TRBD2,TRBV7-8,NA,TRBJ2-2,CASSLYGGTNTGELFF,TGTGCCAGCAGCTTATACGGGGGGACGAACACCGGGGAGCTGTTTTTT
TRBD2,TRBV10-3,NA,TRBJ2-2,CAIGLAGEVITGELFF,TGTGCCATCGGACTAGCGGGAGAGGTCATCACCGGGGAGCTGTTTTTT
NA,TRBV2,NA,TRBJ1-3,CASSDLGRSGSGNTIYF,TGTGCCAGCAGTGATCTGGGCAGGTCGGGTTCTGGAAACACCATATATTTT
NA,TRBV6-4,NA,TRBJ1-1,CASSRGGPGTEAFF,TGTGCCAGCTCCCGAGGTGGGCCGGGCACTGAAGCTTTCTTT
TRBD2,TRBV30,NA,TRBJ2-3,CAWRSGRRWTQYF,TGTGCCTGGCGGAGCGGGAGAAGGTGGACGCAGTATTTT
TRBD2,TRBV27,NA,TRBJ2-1,CASSPGLAPYNEQFF,TGTGCCAGCAGTCCGGGACTAGCCCCCTACAATGAGCAGTTCTTC
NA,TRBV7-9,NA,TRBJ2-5,CASRDGAKETQYF,TGTGCCAGCAGAGACGGGGCAAAAGAGACCCAGTACTTC
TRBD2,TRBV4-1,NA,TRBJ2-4,CASSQETSGRSAKNIQYF,TGCGCCAGCAGCCAAGAGACTAGCGGGAGATCAGCCAAAAACATTCAGTACTTC
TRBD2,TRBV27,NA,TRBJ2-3,CASSPGLAGSTDTQYF,TGTGCCAGCAGTCCCGGACTAGCGGGGAGCACAGATACGCAGTATTTT
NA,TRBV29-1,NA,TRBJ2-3,CSVEPGDSTDTQYF,TGCAGCGTTGAACCAGGGGACAGCACAGATACGCAGTATTTT
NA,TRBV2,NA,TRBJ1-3,CASRRTESGNTIYF,TGTGCCAGCAGGAGGACAGAGTCTGGAAACACCATATATTTT
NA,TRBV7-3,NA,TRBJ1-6,CASSVDSSGPGSPLHF,TGTGCCAGCAGCGTTGACAGCTCCGGGCCGGGATCACCCCTCCACTTT
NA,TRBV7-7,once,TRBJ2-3,CASSLGVGGASSTDTQYF,TGTGCTAGCAGCTTAGGGGTCGGGGGTGCTTCTAGCACAGATACGCAGTATTTT
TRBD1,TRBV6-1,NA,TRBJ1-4,CASSPGTGTDEKLFF,TGTGCCAGCAGCCCCGGGACAGGGACTGATGAAAAACTGTTTTTT
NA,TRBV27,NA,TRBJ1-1,CASSPRVGRTEAFF,TGTGCCAGCAGTCCACGGGTCGGACGGACTGAAGCTTTCTTT
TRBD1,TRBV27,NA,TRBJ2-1,CASSFDRGSYNEQFF,TGTGCCAGCAGTTTCGACAGGGGCTCCTACAATGAGCAGTTCTTC
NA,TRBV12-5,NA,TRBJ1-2,CASGLAGTRYGYTF,TGTGCTAGTGGTTTGGCAGGGACCCGATATGGCTACACCTTC
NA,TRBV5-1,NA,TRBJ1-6,CASSLAWTTLGSPLHF,TGCGCCAGCAGCTTGGCCTGGACGACTCTTGGCTCACCCCTCCACTTT
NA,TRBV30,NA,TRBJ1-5,CAWSVRAPQRGFSPQHF,TGTGCCTGGAGTGTACGGGCCCCGCAGCGGGGTTTTTCGCCCCAGCATTTT
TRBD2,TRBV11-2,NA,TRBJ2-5,CASSLRGLAQETQYF,TGTGCCAGCAGCTTACGGGGACTAGCACAAGAGACCCAGTACTTC
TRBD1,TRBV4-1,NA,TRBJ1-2,CASSQDPGQNNPNYGYTF,TGCGCCAGCAGCCAAGACCCGGGACAGAACAACCCCAACTATGGCTACACCTTC
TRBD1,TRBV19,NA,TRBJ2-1,CASSIFQGEYNEQFF,TGTGCCAGTAGTATTTTCCAGGGGGAGTACAATGAGCAGTTCTTC
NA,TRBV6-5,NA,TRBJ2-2,CASSYSRRGAELFF,TGTGCCAGCAGTTACTCTCGTCGGGGCGCGGAGCTGTTTTTT
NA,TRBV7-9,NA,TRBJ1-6,CASSSTIGHYSPLHF,TGTGCCAGCAGCTCAACTATAGGACATTACTCACCCCTCCACTTT
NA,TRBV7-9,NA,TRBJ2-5,CASRGAQGGETQYF,TGTGCCAGCAGGGGGGCTCAGGGAGGTGAGACCCAGTACTTC
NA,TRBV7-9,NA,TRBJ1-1,CASSETPMNTEAFF,TGTGCCAGCAGCGAGACACCTATGAACACTGAAGCTTTCTTT
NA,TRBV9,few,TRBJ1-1,CASSVAREGLNTEAFF,TGTGCCAGCAGCGTAGCTCGGGAGGGGCTGAACACTGAAGCTTTCTTT
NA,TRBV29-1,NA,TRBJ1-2,CSVQSGSNYGYTF,TGCAGCGTTCAGAGCGGCAGCAACTATGGCTACACCTTC
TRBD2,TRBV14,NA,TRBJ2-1,CASSLSRGGGTSEYNEQFF,TGTGCCAGCAGCCTATCCCGGGGTGGAGGGACTAGCGAATACAATGAGCAGTTCTTC
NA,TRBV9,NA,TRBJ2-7,CASSVGNSYEQYF,TGTGCCAGCAGCGTAGGCAACAGCTACGAGCAGTACTTC
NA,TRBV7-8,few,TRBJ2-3,CASSFLGVQDTQYF,TGTGCCAGCAGCTTTTTGGGCGTTCAGGATACGCAGTATTTT
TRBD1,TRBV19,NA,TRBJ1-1,CASSIVAGGPEAFF,TGTGCCAGTAGTATAGTGGCAGGGGGGCCTGAAGCTTTCTTT
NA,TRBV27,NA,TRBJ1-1,CASSWGAGNTEAFF,TGTGCCAGCAGTTGGGGGGCAGGGAACACTGAAGCTTTCTTT
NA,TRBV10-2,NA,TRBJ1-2,CASSEENYGYTF,TGCGCCAGCAGTGAGGAAAACTATGGCTACACCTTC